The following is a T cell receptor beta chain sequence with its context. The antigen remains undetermined. The data were taken from a study of post-analysis software for immune sequencing data. Germline assignment: CDR1 SGHTA and CDR2 FQGNSA. CDR3 size: 16 residues. The J segment lost 0 bases and the V segment lost 2 bases, leaving 4 bases of the junction unmatched. Every TCR beta cDNA library bore unique molecular identifiers. TCRdb analysed the PCR reads with MiXCR anew, one entry per CDR3 protein. The sample lists hundreds of thousands of distinct CDR3 sequences, approximately 45% seen once, with roughly 12% in the top ten. Whole-study results and caveats: The five TRBV segments detected at higher frequency in patients than in controls included TRBV5-6, TRBV5-1 and TRBV20-1.

The sample taken for sequencing was blood. The rearrangement joins TRBV7-2 to TRBJ2-5; 9 nucleotides match TRBD2. This clonotype was sampled from a girl under 18 with multiple sclerosis. CDR3 sequence: CASSLSTSGHQETQYF. The CDR3 DNA reads TGTGCCAGCAGCTTATCTACTAGCGGGCACCAAGAGACCCAGTACTTC.